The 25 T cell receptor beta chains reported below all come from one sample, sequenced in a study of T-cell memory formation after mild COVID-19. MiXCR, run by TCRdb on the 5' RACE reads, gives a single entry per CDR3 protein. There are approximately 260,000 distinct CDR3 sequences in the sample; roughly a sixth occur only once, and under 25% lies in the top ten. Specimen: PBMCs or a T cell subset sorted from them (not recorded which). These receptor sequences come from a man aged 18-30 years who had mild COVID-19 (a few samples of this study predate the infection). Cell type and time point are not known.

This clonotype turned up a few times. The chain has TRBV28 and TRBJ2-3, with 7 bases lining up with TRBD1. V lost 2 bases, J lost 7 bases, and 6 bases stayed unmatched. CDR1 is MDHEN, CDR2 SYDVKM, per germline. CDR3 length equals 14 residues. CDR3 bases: TGTGCCAGCAGTTTACCCCACAGGGGTCATACGCAGTATTTT. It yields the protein CASSLPHRGHTQYF.

The CDR3, as DNA: TGTGCCAGCAGCACGGTTGGGGCTGAAGCTTTCTTT. Residues: CASSTVGAEAFF. The genes are TRBV7-9 and TRBJ1-1, with D uncertain. Trimming took 5 bases from V and 6 from J, leaving 10 bases between them. The germline V gene encodes CDR1 SEHNR and CDR2 FQNEAQ (reference sequence). The CDR3 is 12 amino acids.

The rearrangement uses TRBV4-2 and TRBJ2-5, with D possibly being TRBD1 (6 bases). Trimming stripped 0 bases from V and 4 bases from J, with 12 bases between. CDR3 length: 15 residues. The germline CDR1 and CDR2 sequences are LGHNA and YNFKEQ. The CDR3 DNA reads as TGTGCCAGCAGCCAAGATCAGGGGTCTGTAGAGACCCAGTACTTC. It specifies CASSQDQGSVETQYF.

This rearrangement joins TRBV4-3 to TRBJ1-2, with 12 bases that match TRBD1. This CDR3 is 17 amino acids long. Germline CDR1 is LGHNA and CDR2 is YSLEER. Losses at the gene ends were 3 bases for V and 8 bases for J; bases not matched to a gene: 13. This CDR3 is CASSHDFAGTGGAGYTF. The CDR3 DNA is TGCGCCAGCAGCCACGACTTCGCGGGGACAGGGGGCGCGGGCTACACCTTC.

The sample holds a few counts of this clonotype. The DNA of the CDR3 is TGTGCCAGCAGCTTAGGCGGGGGGGCCTGGACCGGGGAGCTGTTTTTT. It translates to CASSLGGGAWTGELFF. The V gene is TRBV11-2, the J gene TRBJ2-2; 9 nucleotides agree with TRBD2. The trim removed 1 base at V and 5 bases at J, leaving 5 bases unmatched. CDR1 SGHAT and CDR2 FQNNGV come from the germline V gene. The CDR3 loop spans 16 amino acids. Full variable domain (remainder filled in from reference TRBV11-2 and TRBJ2-2): EAGVAQSPRYKIIEKRQSVAFWCNPISGHATLYWYQQILGQGPKLLIQFQNNGVVDDSQLPKDRFSAERLKGVDSTLKIQPAKLEDSAVYLCASSLGGGAWTGELFFGEGSRLTVL.

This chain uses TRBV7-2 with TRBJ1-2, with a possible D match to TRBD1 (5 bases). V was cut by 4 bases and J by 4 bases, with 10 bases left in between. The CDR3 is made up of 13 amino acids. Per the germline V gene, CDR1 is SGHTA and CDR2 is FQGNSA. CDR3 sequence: CASSSGTRYGYTF. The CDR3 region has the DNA TGTGCCAGCAGCTCCGGGACGCGCTATGGCTACACCTTC.

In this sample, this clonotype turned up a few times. DNA of the CDR3: TGTGCCAGCAGATTTACGTCGGGGAAGCTCGTTGGCTACACCTTC. This sequence encodes CASRFTSGKLVGYTF. The chain is built from TRBV7-2 and TRBJ1-2; D ambiguous. The length of the CDR3 is 15 residues. V lost 6 bases and J 7 bases, leaving 21 bases between the germline ends. CDR1 and CDR2 (germline): SGHTA, FQGNSA.

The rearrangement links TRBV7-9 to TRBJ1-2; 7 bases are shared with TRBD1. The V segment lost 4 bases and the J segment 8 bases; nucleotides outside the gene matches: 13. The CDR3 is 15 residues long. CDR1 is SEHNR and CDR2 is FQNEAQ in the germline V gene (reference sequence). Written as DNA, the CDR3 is TGTGCCAGCAGCTCCGGCCCCGACAGGGTGGGCGGCTACACCTTC. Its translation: CASSSGPDRVGGYTF.

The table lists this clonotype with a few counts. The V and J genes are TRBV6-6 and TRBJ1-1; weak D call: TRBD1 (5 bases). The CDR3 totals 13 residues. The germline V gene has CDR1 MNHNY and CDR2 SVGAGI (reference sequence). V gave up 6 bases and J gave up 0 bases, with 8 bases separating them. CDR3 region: CASRTVLNTEAFF. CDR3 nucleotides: TGTGCCAGCAGGACAGTTCTGAACACTGAAGCTTTCTTT.

The CDR3 region is CASSSTGTLFWKYEQYV. The CDR3 nucleotides are TGTGCCAGCAGTTCCACCGGGACACTATTTTGGAAGTACGAGCAGTACGTC. The rearrangement joins TRBV6-2 or TRBV6-3 to TRBJ2-7; tentative D call: TRBD1 (6 bases). V lost 4 bases to trimming and J lost 4 bases, with 23 bases between them. Germline V lookup: CDR1 MNHEY, CDR2 SVGEGT. The CDR3 length is 17 residues.

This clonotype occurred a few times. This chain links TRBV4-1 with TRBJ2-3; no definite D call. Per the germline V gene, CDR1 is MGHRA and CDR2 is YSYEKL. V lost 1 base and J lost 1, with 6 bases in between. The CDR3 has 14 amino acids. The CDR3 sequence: CASSQGIRTDTQYF. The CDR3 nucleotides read TGCGCCAGCAGCCAAGGAATCCGCACAGATACGCAGTATTTT.

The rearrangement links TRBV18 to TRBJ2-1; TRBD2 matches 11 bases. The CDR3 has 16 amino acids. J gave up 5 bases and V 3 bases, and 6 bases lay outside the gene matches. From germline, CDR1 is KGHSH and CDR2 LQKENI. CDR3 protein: CASSPRLAGTHNEQFF. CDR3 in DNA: TGTGCCAGCTCACCGCGACTAGCGGGGACGCACAATGAGCAGTTCTTC.

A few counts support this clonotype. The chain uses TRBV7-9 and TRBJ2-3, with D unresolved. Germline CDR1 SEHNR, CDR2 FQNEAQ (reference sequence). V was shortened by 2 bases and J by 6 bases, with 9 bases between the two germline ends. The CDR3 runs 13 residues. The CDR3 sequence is CASSLTLVDTQYF. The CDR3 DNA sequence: TGTGCCAGCAGCTTAACTCTAGTGGATACGCAGTATTTT.

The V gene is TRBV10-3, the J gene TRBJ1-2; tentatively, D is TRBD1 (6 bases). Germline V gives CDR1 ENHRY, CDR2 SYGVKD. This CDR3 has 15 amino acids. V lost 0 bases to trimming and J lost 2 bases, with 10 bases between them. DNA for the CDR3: TGTGCCATCAGTGAGTCCAGGGGTCCGAACTATGGCTACACCTTC. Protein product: CAISESRGPNYGYTF.

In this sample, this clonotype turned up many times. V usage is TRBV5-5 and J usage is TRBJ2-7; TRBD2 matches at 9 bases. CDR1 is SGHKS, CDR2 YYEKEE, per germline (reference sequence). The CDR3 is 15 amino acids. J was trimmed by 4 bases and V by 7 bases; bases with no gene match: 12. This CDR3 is CASERTSAEKYEQYF. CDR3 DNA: TGTGCCAGCGAAAGGACTAGCGCCGAAAAATACGAGCAGTACTTC. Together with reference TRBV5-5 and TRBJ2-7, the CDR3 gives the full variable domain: DAGVTQSPTHLIKTRGQQVTLRCSPISGHKSVSWYQQVLGQGPQFIFQYYEKEERGRGNFPDRFSARQFPNYSSELNVNALLLGDSALYLCASERTSAEKYEQYFGPGTRLTVT.

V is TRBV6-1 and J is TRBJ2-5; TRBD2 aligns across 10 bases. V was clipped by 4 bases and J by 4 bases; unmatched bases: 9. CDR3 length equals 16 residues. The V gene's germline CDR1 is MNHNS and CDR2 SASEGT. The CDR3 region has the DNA TGTGCCAGCAGTGGCCTCACTAGCGGGGTCGGAGAGACCCAGTACTTC. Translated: CASSGLTSGVGETQYF.

The CDR3 here is CASSQRGPGVAFF. The CDR3 DNA follows: TGTGCCAGCAGCCAACGAGGGCCGGGGGTGGCTTTCTTT. V gene TRBV3-1 combines with J gene TRBJ1-1; tentative D call: TRBD1 (5 bases). Germline assignment: CDR1 LGHDT and CDR2 YNNKEL (reference sequence). This CDR3 spans 13 amino acids. V dropped 2 bases and J dropped 11 bases, with 15 bases sitting between them.

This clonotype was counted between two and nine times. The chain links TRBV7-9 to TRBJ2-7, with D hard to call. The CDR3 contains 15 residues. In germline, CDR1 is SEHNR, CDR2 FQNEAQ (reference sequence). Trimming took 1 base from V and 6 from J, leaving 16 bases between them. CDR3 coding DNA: TGTGCCAGCAGCTTAGAGGCACCGAAGGTTGGCGAGCAGTACTTC. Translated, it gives CASSLEAPKVGEQYF.

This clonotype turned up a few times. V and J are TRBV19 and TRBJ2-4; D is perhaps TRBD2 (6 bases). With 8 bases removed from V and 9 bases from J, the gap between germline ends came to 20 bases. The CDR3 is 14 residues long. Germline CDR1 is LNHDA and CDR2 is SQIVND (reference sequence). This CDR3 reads CASQYGGVDGIQYF. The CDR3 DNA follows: TGTGCCAGTCAATACGGAGGGGTCGATGGCATTCAGTACTTC.

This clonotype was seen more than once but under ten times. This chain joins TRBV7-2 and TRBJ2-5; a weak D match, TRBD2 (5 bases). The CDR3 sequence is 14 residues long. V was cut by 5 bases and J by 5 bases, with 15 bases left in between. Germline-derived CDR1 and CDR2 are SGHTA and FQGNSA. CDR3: CASSGRYRGETQYF. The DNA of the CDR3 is TGTGCCAGCAGCGGACGATACCGAGGGGAGACCCAGTACTTC.

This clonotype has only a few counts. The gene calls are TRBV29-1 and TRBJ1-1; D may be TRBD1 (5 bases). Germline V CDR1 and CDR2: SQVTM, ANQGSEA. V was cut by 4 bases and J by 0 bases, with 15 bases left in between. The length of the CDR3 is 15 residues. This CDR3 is CSVAEGPHMNTEAFF. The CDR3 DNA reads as TGCAGCGTTGCTGAGGGGCCCCATATGAACACTGAAGCTTTCTTT. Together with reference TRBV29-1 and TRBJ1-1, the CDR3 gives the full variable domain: SAVISQKPSRDICQRGTSLTIQCQVDSQVTMMFWYRQQPGQSLTLIATANQGSEATYESGFVIDKFPISRPNLTFSTLTVSNMSPEDSSIYLCSVAEGPHMNTEAFFGQGTRLTVV.

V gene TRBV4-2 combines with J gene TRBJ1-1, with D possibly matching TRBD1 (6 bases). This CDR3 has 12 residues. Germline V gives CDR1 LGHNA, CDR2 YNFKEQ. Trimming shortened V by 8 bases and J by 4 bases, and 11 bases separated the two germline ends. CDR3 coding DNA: TGTGCCAGCGGGCAGGGGAGCACTGAAGCTTTCTTT. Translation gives CASGQGSTEAFF.

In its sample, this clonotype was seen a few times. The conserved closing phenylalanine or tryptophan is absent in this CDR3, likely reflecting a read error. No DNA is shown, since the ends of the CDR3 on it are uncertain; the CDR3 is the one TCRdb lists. CDR3 protein: CSVDSRDFLS. The chain uses TRBV29-1 and TRBJ1-2. Both ends counted, the CDR3 spans 10 residues. The germline CDR1 and CDR2 sequences are SQVTM and ANQGSEA.

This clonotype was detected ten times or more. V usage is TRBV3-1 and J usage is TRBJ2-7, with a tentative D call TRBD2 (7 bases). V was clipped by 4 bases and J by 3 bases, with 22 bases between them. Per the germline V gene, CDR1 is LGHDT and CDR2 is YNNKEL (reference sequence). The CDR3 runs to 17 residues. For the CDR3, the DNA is TGTGCCAGCAGCCCCGAGATCGGAAAGGGGGGGTACTACGAGCAGTACTTC. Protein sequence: CASSPEIGKGGYYEQYF.

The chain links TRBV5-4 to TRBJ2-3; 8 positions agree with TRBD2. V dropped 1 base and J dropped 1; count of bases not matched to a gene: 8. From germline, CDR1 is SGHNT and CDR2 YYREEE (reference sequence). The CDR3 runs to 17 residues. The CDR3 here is CASSLTPGGLRTDTQYF. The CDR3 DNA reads TGTGCCAGCAGCTTGACGCCGGGGGGGCTACGCACAGATACGCAGTATTTT.